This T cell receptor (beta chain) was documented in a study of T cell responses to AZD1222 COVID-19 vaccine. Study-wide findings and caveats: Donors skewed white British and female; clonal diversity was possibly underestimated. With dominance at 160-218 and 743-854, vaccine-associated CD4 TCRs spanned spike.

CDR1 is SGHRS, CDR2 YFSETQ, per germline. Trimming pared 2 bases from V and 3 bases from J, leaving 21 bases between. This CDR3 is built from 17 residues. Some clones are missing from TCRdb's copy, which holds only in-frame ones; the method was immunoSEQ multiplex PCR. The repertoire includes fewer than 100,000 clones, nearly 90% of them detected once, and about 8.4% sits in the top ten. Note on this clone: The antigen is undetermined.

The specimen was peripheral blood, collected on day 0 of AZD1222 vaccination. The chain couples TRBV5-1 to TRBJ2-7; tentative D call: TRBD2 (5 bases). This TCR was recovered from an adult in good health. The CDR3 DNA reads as TGCGCCAGCAGCTTCTTTACTACGGGGAGCACCGGCTACGAGCAGTACTTC. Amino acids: CASSFFTTGSTGYEQYF.